This entry features one T cell receptor beta chain sequence. What it recognizes is unknown. The CDR3 runs to 15 residues. Germline assignment: CDR1 LGHNT and CDR2 FRNRAP. V lost 4 bases and J 3 bases, leaving 15 bases between the germline ends. The data stem from a study of post-analysis software for immune sequencing data. Across the whole study: Multiple sclerosis in the patients followed relapsing-remitting, secondary progressive and progressive-relapsing courses.

Prepared libraries of TCR beta cDNA carried unique molecular identifiers. Roughly 500,000 cDNA molecules came from about 1 to 10 million T cells. TCRdb ran MiXCR on the PCR reads and lists one entry per CDR3 protein. The table shows 600,000 to 700,000 distinct CDR3 sequences, with approximately 60% occurring only once. Study-level findings and limits: The five TRBV segments detected at higher frequency in patients than in controls included TRBV5-6, TRBV5-1 and TRBV20-1. F measure showed strong co-clustering of same-batch samples. Controls had significantly higher normalized Chao1 diversity than multiple sclerosis patients.

The specimen sequenced was blood. The V gene is TRBV12-5, the J gene TRBJ1-1; D is possibly TRBD1 (6 bases). This sequence originates from a girl aged 2-15 years with multiple sclerosis. The CDR3 is CASGSSRGRDTEAFF. The CDR3 coding sequence is TGTGCTAGTGGTTCGTCCAGGGGAAGAGACACTGAAGCTTTCTTT. The full variable domain, with the rest looked up from reference TRBV12-5 and TRBJ1-1, is DARVTQTPRHKVTEMGQEVTMRCQPILGHNTVFWYRQTMMQGLELLAYFRNRAPLDDSGMPKDRFSAEMPDATLATLKIQPSEPRDSAVYFCASGSSRGRDTEAFFGQGTRLTVV.